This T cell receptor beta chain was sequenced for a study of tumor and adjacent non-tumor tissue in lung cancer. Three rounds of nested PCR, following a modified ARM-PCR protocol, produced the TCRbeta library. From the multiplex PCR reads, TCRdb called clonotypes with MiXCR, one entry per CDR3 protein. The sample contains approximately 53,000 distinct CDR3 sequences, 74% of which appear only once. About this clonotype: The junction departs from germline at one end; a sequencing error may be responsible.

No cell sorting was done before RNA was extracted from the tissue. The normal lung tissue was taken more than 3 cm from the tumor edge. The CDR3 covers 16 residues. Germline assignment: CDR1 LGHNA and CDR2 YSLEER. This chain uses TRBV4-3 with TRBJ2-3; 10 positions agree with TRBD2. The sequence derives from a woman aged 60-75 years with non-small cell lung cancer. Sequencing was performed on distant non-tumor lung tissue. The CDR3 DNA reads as TGCGCCAGTAGCCAAGTAGCGGGAGGAATCACATATACGCAGTATTTT. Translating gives CASSQVAGGITYTQYF.